The clone carrying this TCR beta chain has at least ten counts. TRAV- and TRBV-specific primers, spanning alpha and beta chains, primed first-strand cDNA. A roughly 20-cycle PCR with a constant-region primer and V-primer adapter amplified TCRs. TCRdb re-called the reads with MiXCR, one entry per CDR3 protein. The table lists around 90,000 distinct CDR3 sequences, approximately 20% of them singletons. The entry originates in a study of low-dose radiotherapy and immunotherapy resistance in tumors. Study background: Nivolumab was given to patients as a 240 mg flat dose every two weeks, and ipilimumab at 1 mg/kg every six weeks. Both were delivered intravenously.

Time point reported: before trial treatment. The germline V gene has CDR1 SGHTA and CDR2 FQGNSA. This CDR3 spans 12 amino acids. Trimming took 5 bases from V and 3 from J, leaving 7 bases between them. The J gene is TRBJ1-1, the V gene TRBV7-2; D remains unclear. The clonotype comes from a male donor with prostate cancer. The sequences come from PBMCs, collected before treatment. The chain's CDR3 is CASSRTYTEAFF. The CDR3 bases are TGTGCCAGCAGCCGGACGTACACTGAAGCTTTCTTT.